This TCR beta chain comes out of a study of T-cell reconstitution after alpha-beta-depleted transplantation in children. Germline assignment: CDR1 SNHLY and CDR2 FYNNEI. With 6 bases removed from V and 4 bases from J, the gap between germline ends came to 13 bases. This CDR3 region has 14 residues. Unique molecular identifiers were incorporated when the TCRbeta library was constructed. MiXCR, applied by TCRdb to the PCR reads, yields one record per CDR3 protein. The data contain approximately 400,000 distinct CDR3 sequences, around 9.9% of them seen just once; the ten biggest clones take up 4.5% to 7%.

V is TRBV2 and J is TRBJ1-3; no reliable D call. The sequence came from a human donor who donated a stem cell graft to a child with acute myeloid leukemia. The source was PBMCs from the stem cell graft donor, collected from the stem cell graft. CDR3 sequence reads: CASRTTAGGNTIYF. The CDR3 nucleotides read TGTGCCAGCAGAACTACGGCTGGGGGAAACACCATATATTTT. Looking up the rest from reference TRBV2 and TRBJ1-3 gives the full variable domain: EPEVTQTPSHQVTQMGQEVILRCVPISNHLYFYWYRQILGQKVEFLVSFYNNEISEKSEIFDDQFSVERPDGSNFTLKIRSTKLEDSAMYFCASRTTAGGNTIYFGEGSWLTVV.